The rows below give T cell receptor beta chains drawn from one sample of a study of cytomegalovirus exposure and HLA in healthy donors. Clones were read by immunoSEQ multiplex PCR, and TCRdb kept only the in-frame ones, dropping some. In the table there are more than 85,000 clones, around 76% of which are singletons. The specimen sequenced was PBMCs. The source is a middle-aged man in good health and CMV-seropositive. The CDR3 runs from the conserved cysteine through the conserved F or W. Fields, in order: V gene, J gene, CDR3 protein.

>TRBV30|TRBJ1-4
CAWSVGGTGNEKLFF
>TRBV6-6|TRBJ2-1
CASSKELVYYNEQFF
>TRBV9|TRBJ1-1
CASSGLPLISDRLNTEAFF
>TRBV27|TRBJ1-6
CASSLAQNNSPLHF
>TRBV5-4|TRBJ2-6
CASSLGGFSGANVLTF
>TRBV11-2|TRBJ2-3
CASSLGWQVHTDTQYF
>TRBV7-9|TRBJ2-7
CASSQASGGNSYEQYF
>TRBV11-3|TRBJ2-7
CASSVDQGPSYEQYF
>TRBV5-1|TRBJ2-7
CASSTTTGIEQYF
>TRBV7-9|TRBJ2-7
CASSLVRSSGQSYEQYF
>TRBV5-1|TRBJ2-7
CASSLGASGRSDEQYF
>TRBV10-3|TRBJ2-1
CAIWGGVKARGPPAGNEQFF
>TRBV30|TRBJ1-2
CASRDRSGYTF
>TRBV28|TRBJ1-2
CASAGGGHYGYTF
>TRBV11-3|TRBJ1-3
CASSRTAGGTIYF
>TRBV7-9|TRBJ2-5
CASNPGLELSGQYF
>TRBV30|TRBJ2-3
CATMGGRAEDTQYF
>TRBV19|TRBJ2-7
CASSSSVALEQYF
>TRBV27|TRBJ2-1
CASRLWGQDTNEQFF
>TRBV6-5|NA
CASRRGTARYEQYF